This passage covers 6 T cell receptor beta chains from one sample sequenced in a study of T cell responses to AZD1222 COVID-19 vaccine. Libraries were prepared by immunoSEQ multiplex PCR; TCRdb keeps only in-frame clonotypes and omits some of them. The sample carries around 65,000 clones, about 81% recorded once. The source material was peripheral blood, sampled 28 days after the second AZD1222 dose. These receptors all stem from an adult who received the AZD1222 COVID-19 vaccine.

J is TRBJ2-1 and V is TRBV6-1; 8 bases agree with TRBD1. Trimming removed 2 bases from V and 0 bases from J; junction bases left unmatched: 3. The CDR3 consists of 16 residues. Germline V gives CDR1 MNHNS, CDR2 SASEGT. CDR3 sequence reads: CASSELTGVSYNEQFF. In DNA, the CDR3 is TGTGCCAGCAGTGAACTGACAGGGGTCTCCTACAATGAGCAGTTCTTC.

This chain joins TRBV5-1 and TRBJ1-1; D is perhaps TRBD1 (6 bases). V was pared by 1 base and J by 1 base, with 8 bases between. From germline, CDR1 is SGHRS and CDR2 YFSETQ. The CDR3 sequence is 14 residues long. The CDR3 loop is CASSLWGQNTEAFF. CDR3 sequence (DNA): TGCGCCAGCAGCTTGTGGGGACAGAACACTGAAGCTTTCTTT.

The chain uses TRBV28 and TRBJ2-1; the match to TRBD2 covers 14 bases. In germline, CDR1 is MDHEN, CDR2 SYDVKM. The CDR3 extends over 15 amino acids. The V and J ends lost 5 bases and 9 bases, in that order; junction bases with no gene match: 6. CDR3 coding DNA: TGTGCCAGCAGTCCCGGGACTAGCGGGAGATTTGAGCAGTTCTTC. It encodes CASSPGTSGRFEQFF.

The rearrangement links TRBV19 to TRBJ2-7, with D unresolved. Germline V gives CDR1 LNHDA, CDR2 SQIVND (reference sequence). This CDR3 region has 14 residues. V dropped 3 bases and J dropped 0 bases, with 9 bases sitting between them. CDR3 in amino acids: CASSMGRSSYEQYF. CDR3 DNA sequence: TGTGCCAGTAGTATGGGCAGAAGCTCCTACGAGCAGTACTTC.

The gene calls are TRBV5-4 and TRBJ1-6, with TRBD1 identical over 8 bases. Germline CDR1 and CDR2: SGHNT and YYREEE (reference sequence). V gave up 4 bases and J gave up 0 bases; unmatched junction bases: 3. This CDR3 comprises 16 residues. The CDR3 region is CASSKTGDSYNSPLHF. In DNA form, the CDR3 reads TGTGCCAGCAGCAAGACAGGGGACTCCTATAATTCACCCCTCCACTTT. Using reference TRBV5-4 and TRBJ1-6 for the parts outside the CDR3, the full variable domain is ETGVTQSPTHLIKTRGQQVTLRCSSQSGHNTVSWYQQALGQGPQFIFQYYREEENGRGNFPPRFSGLQFPNYSSELNVNALELDDSALYLCASSKTGDSYNSPLHFGNGTRLTVT.

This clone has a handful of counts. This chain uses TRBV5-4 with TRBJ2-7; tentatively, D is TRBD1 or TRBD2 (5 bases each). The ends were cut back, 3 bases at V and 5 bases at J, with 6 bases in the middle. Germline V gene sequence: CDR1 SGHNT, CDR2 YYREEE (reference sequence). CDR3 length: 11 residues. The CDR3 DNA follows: TGTGCCAGCAGCTGGGGACACGAGCAGTACTTC. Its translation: CASSWGHEQYF.